Following are 30 T cell receptor beta chains from one sample sequenced in a study of blood T cell repertoires in COVID-19. Clones were read by immunoSEQ multiplex PCR, and TCRdb kept only the in-frame ones, dropping some. The sample yields some 350,000 clones, about nine tenths seen once. Sequenced input: peripheral blood. Every receptor here comes from a woman aged 70-85 years with COVID-19, enrolled during active disease.

The chain recombines TRBV27 with TRBJ1-2, with no clear D. CDR1 and CDR2 from the germline V gene are MNHEY and SMNVEV (reference sequence). This CDR3 contains 12 residues. V was trimmed by 6 bases and J by 4 bases, leaving 9 bases between them. The DNA of the CDR3 is TGTGCCAGCAGCCCGGGAGGCTATGGCTACACCTTC. Its protein product is CASSPGGYGYTF.

CDR3 nucleotide sequence: TGTGCCAGTAGTATGGGGGCAGTCTCTGAAGCTTTCTTT. Translation: CASSMGAVSEAFF. The chain employs TRBV19 and TRBJ1-1; possible D gene TRBD1, 6 bases. CDR1 LNHDA and CDR2 SQIVND come from the germline V gene (reference sequence). The CDR3 extends over 13 amino acids. Trimming cost V 3 bases and J 6 bases, with 11 bases left between them.

CDR3 residues: CASSPGSVNTEAFF. In DNA, the CDR3 is TGTGCCAGCAGTCCAGGGTCCGTGAACACTGAAGCTTTCTTT. This sequence joins TRBV7-3 and TRBJ1-1; maybe TRBD1 (5 bases). This CDR3 comprises 14 residues. The V end was cut by 6 bases, the J end by 0 bases, with 11 bases between. CDR1 SGHTA and CDR2 FQGTGA come from the germline V gene.

This clone was observed a few times. V and J are TRBV5-1 and TRBJ2-5; the D gene is possibly TRBD2 (7 bases). Trimming removed 7 bases at V and 2 bases at J, with 18 bases between. The CDR3 spans 15 residues. Germline assignment: CDR1 SGHRS and CDR2 YFSETQ. CDR3: CASCTGGPLQETQYF. The CDR3 coding sequence is TGCGCCAGCTGTACCGGGGGGCCCCTACAAGAGACCCAGTACTTC. Filled out from reference TRBV5-1 and TRBJ2-5, the complete variable domain reads KAGVTQTPRYLIKTRGQQVTLSCSPISGHRSVSWYQQTPGQGLQFLFEYFSETQRNKGNFPGRFSGRQFSNSRSEMNVSTLELGDSALYLCASCTGGPLQETQYFGPGTRLLVL.

This clone was seen only once. The V and J genes are TRBV6-6 and TRBJ1-2, with 7 bases aligning to TRBD1. The germline V gene encodes CDR1 MNHNY and CDR2 SVGAGI (reference sequence). J was trimmed by 5 bases and V by 7 bases; bases with no gene match: 4. The CDR3 is made up of 12 amino acids. The CDR3 loop reads CASNEQGYGYTF. CDR3 nucleotides: TGTGCCAGCAACGAACAGGGGTATGGCTACACCTTC.

The chain carries TRBV5-8 and TRBJ2-7, with 8 nucleotides matching TRBD2. The junction had 11 bases not matched to a gene; V was cut back by 4 bases and J by 2 bases. The CDR3 loop spans 16 amino acids. The V gene's germline CDR1 is SGHTS and CDR2 YDEGEE. The CDR3 loop reads CASSPRGGTQTYEQYF. CDR3 DNA: TGTGCCAGCAGCCCCCGGGGGGGGACACAGACCTACGAGCAGTACTTC.

The J gene is TRBJ1-5, the V gene TRBV19, with D possibly TRBD1 on 6 matching bases. V was clipped by 6 bases and J by 1 base, with 10 bases between them. The CDR3 extends over 14 amino acids. Germline-derived CDR1 and CDR2 are LNHDA and SQIVND (reference sequence). Here the CDR3 DNA reads TGTGCCAGTAGCAAGACAGGAAGCAATCAGCCCCAGCATTTT. This translates into CASSKTGSNQPQHF.

The rearrangement links TRBV27 to TRBJ2-1, with 8 bases fitting TRBD2. The CDR3 runs 15 residues. V shed 3 bases, J shed 9 bases, and the junction held 10 bases outside the gene matches. CDR1 is MNHEY and CDR2 is SMNVEV in the germline V gene (reference sequence). CDR3 in DNA: TGTGCCAGCAGTTTGGGGGCGGGGGGCGACCTTGAGCAGTTCTTC. Protein sequence: CASSLGAGGDLEQFF.

The V call is TRBV19, the J call TRBJ2-1; D perhaps matches TRBD2 (5 bases). Germline CDR1 LNHDA, CDR2 SQIVND (reference sequence). Deletions cut 9 bases from V and 9 bases from J, with 12 bases between. The CDR3 runs to 11 residues. CDR3 DNA sequence: TGTGCCAGCCGATCGGGGAGTGAGCAGTTCTTC. Protein sequence: CASRSGSEQFF.

This chain uses TRBV29-1 with TRBJ2-1, with 10 positions matching TRBD2. The germline gives CDR1 SQVTM, CDR2 ANQGSEA. The V gene end was trimmed by 8 bases and the J gene end by 4 bases; junction bases not matched to a gene: 8. This CDR3 comprises 14 residues. The CDR3 DNA follows: TGCAGCTCCCCCAGTAGCGGGGGGTACAATGAGCAGTTCTTC. Protein product: CSSPSSGGYNEQFF.

In its sample, this clone was seen once. This CDR3 reads CATSPGGVEGGYGYTF. CDR3 coding DNA: TGTGCCACCAGCCCGGGAGGGGTAGAGGGTGGCTATGGCTACACCTTC. This chain connects TRBV15 to TRBJ1-2, with a tentative D call TRBD1 (5 bases). Deletions cut 5 bases from V and 4 bases from J, with 20 bases between. There are 16 residues in the CDR3. CDR1 is LNHNV, CDR2 YYDKDF, per germline (reference sequence).

Written as DNA, the CDR3 is TGCGCCAGCAGCTTGAGCCCACAGGGACCGTGGAATGAGCAGTTCTTC. Translation: CASSLSPQGPWNEQFF. The J gene is TRBJ2-1, the V gene TRBV5-1; D is possibly TRBD1 (6 bases). The CDR3 spans 16 residues. The V end lost 1 base, the J end lost 7 bases, and 18 bases lay between the germline ends. Germline V gene lookup returns CDR1 SGHRS and CDR2 YFSETQ.

This clone was picked up one time. The DNA of the CDR3 is TGTGCCAGCAGCTTGCGGGGGTATCACTCTGGAAACACCATATATTTT. The encoded protein is CASSLRGYHSGNTIYF. The chain combines TRBV5-4 with TRBJ1-3; the D gene is possibly TRBD1 (5 bases). The CDR3 is made up of 16 amino acids. The V end lost 1 base, the J end lost 0 bases, and 11 bases lay between the germline ends. Germline V CDR1 and CDR2: SGHNT, YYREEE (reference sequence).

The chain carries TRBV6-5 and TRBJ1-3; 9 positions match TRBD1. From germline, CDR1 is MNHEY and CDR2 SVGAGI. The CDR3 totals 15 residues. Unmatched junction bases numbered 5, after V lost 0 bases and J lost 8 bases. CDR3 coding DNA: TGTGCCAGCAGTTACTCGAACAGGGGGCGAGACACCATATATTTT. Translating gives CASSYSNRGRDTIYF.

The rearrangement joins TRBV9 to TRBJ1-3, with unresolved D. Trimming stripped 0 bases from V and 0 bases from J, with 7 bases between. Per germline, CDR1 SGDLS and CDR2 YYNGEE. The CDR3 runs to 15 residues. CDR3 sequence reads: CASSVGGVSGNTIYF. The CDR3, as DNA: TGTGCCAGCAGCGTAGGCGGTGTCTCTGGAAACACCATATATTTT.

The chain has TRBV19 and TRBJ2-3; 7 nucleotides line up with TRBD2. With V trimmed by 0 bases and J by 6 bases, 6 bases remained unmatched. CDR3 length equals 15 residues. Germline CDR1 is LNHDA and CDR2 is SQIVND (reference sequence). CDR3 amino acids: CASSIDRLAPDTQYF. As DNA, the CDR3 is TGTGCCAGTAGTATAGATCGACTAGCTCCGGATACGCAGTATTTT.

The J gene is TRBJ1-1, the V gene TRBV5-4; D unresolved. CDR1 SGHNT and CDR2 YYREEE come from the germline V gene (reference sequence). CDR3 length: 13 amino acids. The V and J ends lost 3 bases and 1 base respectively, with 7 bases between them. The CDR3 reads CASSSRENTEAFF. The CDR3 region has the DNA TGTGCCAGCAGCTCCCGGGAGAACACTGAAGCTTTCTTT.

The chain uses TRBV30 and TRBJ1-3; D unclear. The germline V gene has CDR1 GTSNPN and CDR2 SVGIG (reference sequence). The CDR3 extends over 13 amino acids. Trimming took off 5 bases at V and 4 bases at J, with 12 bases between the two ends. The DNA for the CDR3 is TGTGCCTGGGGCGGCCCGGGAGGAAACACCATATATTTT. It encodes CAWGGPGGNTIYF.

The V and J genes are TRBV5-4 and TRBJ2-7; 8 bases fit TRBD1. Losses at the gene ends were 0 bases for V and 2 bases for J; bases not matched to a gene: 10. Germline CDR1 reads SGHNT; CDR2 reads YYREEE (reference sequence). CDR3 length equals 17 residues. DNA of the CDR3: TGTGCCAGCAGCTTGGGACTATCGACAGGGGAAACCTACGAGCAGTACTTC. Its protein is CASSLGLSTGETYEQYF.

The chain has TRBV4-2 and TRBJ1-4, with D unclear. Per germline, CDR1 LGHNA and CDR2 YNFKEQ. V lost 7 bases to trimming and J lost 5 bases, with 11 bases between them. There are 13 residues in the CDR3. CDR3 residues: CASTDTGNEKLFF. CDR3 DNA sequence: TGTGCCAGCACCGACACTGGAAATGAAAAACTGTTTTTT.

The chain couples TRBV5-6 to TRBJ2-4; D possibly corresponds to TRBD1 (5 bases). Trimming stripped 0 bases from V and 8 bases from J, with 9 bases between. Germline-derived CDR1 and CDR2 are SGHDT and YYEEEE. This CDR3 contains 13 residues. The CDR3 here is CASSLGGMDIQYF. The CDR3 DNA sequence: TGTGCCAGCAGCTTGGGGGGCATGGACATTCAGTACTTC.

Concerning this clone: One junction end does not reproduce the germline sequence, and a read error may be involved. V and J are TRBV4-3 and TRBJ1-2, with D perhaps matching TRBD1 (5 bases). Germline V lookup: CDR1 LGHNA, CDR2 YSLEER. The CDR3 length is 16 residues. This chain's CDR3 is CASSQDRRGSKYGYTF. CDR3 coding DNA: TGCGCCAGCAGCCAAGATCGGCGGGGGTCTAAATATGGCTACACCTTC.

This clone was found once. V is TRBV4-1 and J is TRBJ1-5; 8 bases agree with TRBD1. Germline V gene data show CDR1 as MGHRA and CDR2 as YSYEKL. The CDR3 has 17 amino acids. The J segment lost 2 bases and the V segment lost 4 bases, leaving 10 bases of the junction unmatched. This CDR3 is CASSRTPGQDGNQPQHF. CDR3 nucleotide sequence: TGCGCCAGCAGCCGCACCCCGGGACAGGACGGCAATCAGCCCCAGCATTTT.

The chain joins TRBV28 to TRBJ2-7; TRBD1 is a possible D gene (7 bases). V lost 3 bases and J 3 bases, leaving 15 bases between the germline ends. Germline CDR1 and CDR2: MDHEN and SYDVKM. CDR3 size: 15 residues. The CDR3 loop is CASSFQGGRLYEQYF. Here the CDR3 DNA reads TGTGCCAGCAGTTTTCAGGGGGGACGTCTCTACGAGCAGTACTTC.

The chain joins TRBV2 to TRBJ2-4; D is uncertain. This CDR3 is 12 amino acids long. V was cut by 1 base and J by 9 bases, with 7 bases left in between. Germline CDR1 and CDR2: SNHLY and FYNNEI. This CDR3 reads CASSEVPLIQYF. CDR3 DNA sequence: TGTGCCAGCAGTGAAGTTCCCCTCATTCAGTACTTC.

The J gene is TRBJ1-2, the V gene TRBV7-9; D uncertain. Germline CDR1 and CDR2: SEHNR and FQNEAQ (reference sequence). The CDR3 extends over 14 amino acids. V was clipped by 3 bases and J by 0 bases, with 8 bases between them. CDR3 sequence: CASSLPTPNYGYTF. The CDR3 nucleotides are TGTGCCAGCAGCTTGCCGACTCCTAACTATGGCTACACCTTC.

As regards this clone: Distinct nucleotide sequences in the sample also encode this CDR3. V gene TRBV30 combines with J gene TRBJ2-5; 7 bases are a match to TRBD1. Germline trimming cut 2 bases from V and 2 bases from J; bases unmatched to any gene: 2. This CDR3 comprises 13 residues. Germline-derived CDR1 and CDR2 are GTSNPN and SVGIG (reference sequence). In DNA form, the CDR3 reads TGTGCCTGGAGTAGGGACAGACAAGAGACCCAGTACTTC. It specifies CAWSRDRQETQYF.

The CDR3, as DNA: TGTGCCAGCAGCTTAGTTGAGGGTCCGGTTGTTACTGAAGCTTTCTTT. This gives the protein CASSLVEGPVVTEAFF. The chain has TRBV7-8 and TRBJ1-1; D is undetermined. The CDR3 contains 16 residues. Germline V CDR1 and CDR2: SGHVS, FQNEAQ. V lost 1 base and J 5 bases, leaving 17 bases between the germline ends. Using reference TRBV7-8 and TRBJ1-1 for the parts outside the CDR3, the full variable domain is GAGVSQSPRYKVAKRGQDVALRCDPISGHVSLFWYQQALGQGPEFLTYFQNEAQLDKSGLPSDRFFAERPEGSVSTLKIQRTQQEDSAVYLCASSLVEGPVVTEAFFGQGTRLTVV.

The chain couples TRBV29-1 to TRBJ1-1; D unclear. Germline CDR1 and CDR2: SQVTM and ANQGSEA. Trimming took off 3 bases at V and 4 bases at J, with 12 bases between the two ends. CDR3 length: 13 amino acids. CDR3 nucleotides: TGCAGCGTTGAGATCAGGTCGAGCACTGAAGCTTTCTTT. This translates into CSVEIRSSTEAFF.

This chain connects TRBV9 to TRBJ1-2, with 10 bases matching TRBD1. Losses at the gene ends were 4 bases for V and 0 bases for J; bases not matched to a gene: 9. Germline V gene sequence: CDR1 SGDLS, CDR2 YYNGEE. This CDR3 is built from 17 residues. The CDR3 DNA sequence: TGTGCCAGCAGCCTCCGGGACAGGGGAGACCCTAACTATGGCTACACCTTC. Its translation is CASSLRDRGDPNYGYTF.